This note documents a single T cell receptor beta chain sequence. This specimen comes from a study of shared clonotypes between healthy human individuals. Study at large: Researchers assigned three CD4 naive, three CD4 memory, two CD8 naive and one CD8 memory plate to each donor.

The CDR3 spans 14 residues. The germline V gene has CDR1 SGHAT and CDR2 FQNNGV. The ends lost 5 bases at V and 9 bases at J; junction bases unmatched: 7. Libraries were prepared by immunoSEQ multiplex PCR; TCRdb keeps only in-frame clonotypes and omits some of them. Of 650,000 to 800,000 clones in the sample, just under 75% were seen once. The V call is TRBV11-2, the J call TRBJ2-3; TRBD1 matches at 11 bases. What was sequenced was memory CD4+ T cells sorted from blood. Stated subset: CD45RA-negative fraction. The TCR originated in a woman aged 30 to 39 in good health. The DNA for the CDR3 is TGTGCCAGCAGCCCCGGACAGGGGGCAAACACGCAGTATTTT. Amino acid sequence: CASSPGQGANTQYF.